The 20 T cell receptor beta chains reported below all come from one sample, sequenced in a study of blood T cell repertoires in COVID-19. Repertoires were generated with immunoSEQ multiplex PCR, while TCRdb's copy carries only in-frame clones and drops some. The sample lists some 280,000 clones; 85% were seen once. Sequencing was done on a sample of peripheral blood. The source of these receptors is a woman between 45 and 65 years old with active or convalescent COVID-19.

The table lists this clone with a count of one. This chain joins TRBV18 and TRBJ2-1, with 7 bases aligning to TRBD2. The CDR3 loop spans 13 amino acids. Germline trimming cut 3 bases from V and 12 bases from J; bases unmatched to any gene: 8. Germline CDR1 is KGHSH and CDR2 is LQKENI. Written as DNA, the CDR3 is TGTGCCAGCTCACCGAGGGGAGGGGACGGGCAGTTCTTC. It yields the protein CASSPRGGDGQFF.

This chain connects TRBV5-1 to TRBJ1-2; TRBD1 agrees at 7 bases. The length of the CDR3 is 13 residues. J lost 3 bases, V lost 4 bases, and 3 bases had no gene match. Germline V gene lookup returns CDR1 SGHRS and CDR2 YFSETQ. The CDR3 nucleotides read TGCGCCAGCAGCAGGGACAGCTACTATGGCTACACCTTC. This encodes CASSRDSYYGYTF.

The chain recombines TRBV3-1 (or the pseudogene TRBV3-2) with TRBJ1-1; D not certain. The length of the CDR3 is 13 residues. Germline V CDR1 and CDR2: LGHDT, YNNKEL (reference sequence). Trimming removed 2 bases at V and 0 bases at J, with 4 bases between. For the CDR3, the DNA is TGTGCCAGCAGCCAACCTCTGAACACTGAAGCTTTCTTT. Its translation: CASSQPLNTEAFF.

In this sample, this clone turned up once. The chain combines TRBV7-2 with TRBJ2-1, with 9 bases that match TRBD1. In germline, CDR1 is SGHTA, CDR2 FQGNSA. The CDR3 spans 17 residues. V was pared by 5 bases and J by 7 bases, with 15 bases of the junction left unmatched. The CDR3 here is CASSPDGTGFSSNEQFF. In DNA, the CDR3 is TGTGCCAGCAGCCCCGACGGGACAGGGTTTTCCTCTAATGAGCAGTTCTTC. The entire variable domain, with the rest obtained from reference TRBV7-2 and TRBJ2-1, is as follows: GAGVSQSPSNKVTEKGKDVELRCDPISGHTALYWYRQSLGQGLEFLIYFQGNSAPDKSGLPSDRFSAERTGGSVSTLTIQRTQQEDSAVYLCASSPDGTGFSSNEQFFGPGTRLTVL.

In its sample, this clone was seen once. V gene TRBV5-4 combines with J gene TRBJ1-1, with TRBD1 identical over 9 bases. Germline V gene data show CDR1 as SGHNT and CDR2 as YYREEE (reference sequence). V shed 3 bases, J shed 3 bases, and the junction held 6 bases outside the gene matches. This CDR3 comprises 15 residues. CDR3 amino acids: CASSSPDRGDTEAFF. In DNA form, the CDR3 reads TGTGCCAGCAGCTCCCCGGACAGGGGCGACACTGAAGCTTTCTTT.

Only one count was recorded for this clone. The rearrangement joins TRBV7-2 to TRBJ2-7; 9 bases align to TRBD2. The CDR3 loop spans 14 amino acids. V trimming: 8 bases; J trimming: 7 bases; junction bases outside the gene matches: 12. Germline-derived CDR1 and CDR2 are SGHTA and FQGNSA. The CDR3 sequence: CASRVAGGSGEQYF. DNA for the CDR3: TGTGCCAGCCGAGTGGCGGGAGGGTCGGGGGAGCAGTACTTC.

V gene TRBV9 combines with J gene TRBJ1-3; D remains unclear. The V gene lost 3 bases and the J gene lost 4 bases, with 8 bases spanning the gap. The germline V gene has CDR1 SGDLS and CDR2 YYNGEE. The CDR3 sequence is 13 residues long. CDR3 amino acids: CASSDGPGNTIYF. Written as DNA, the CDR3 is TGTGCCAGCAGCGACGGTCCGGGAAACACCATATATTTT. The entire variable domain, with the rest obtained from reference TRBV9 and TRBJ1-3, is as follows: DSGVTQTPKHLITATGQRVTLRCSPRSGDLSVYWYQQSLDQGLQFLIQYYNGEERAKGNILERFSAQQFPDLHSELNLSSLELGDSALYFCASSDGPGNTIYFGEGSWLTVV.

CDR3 DNA: TGTGCCAGCAGTTTAATGGGGCCACACACCCTCTCCGAGCAGTACTTC. Amino acid sequence: CASSLMGPHTLSEQYF. V is TRBV28 and J is TRBJ2-7; weak D call: TRBD1 (5 bases). The germline CDR1 and CDR2 sequences are MDHEN and SYDVKM. Trimming removed 2 bases from V and 6 bases from J, with 20 bases in between. This CDR3 has 16 residues.

The J gene is TRBJ1-1, the V gene TRBV19, with TRBD1 matching over 10 bases. The V gene end was trimmed by 5 bases and the J gene end by 4 bases; junction bases not matched to a gene: 4. Germline V gene sequence: CDR1 LNHDA, CDR2 SQIVND (reference sequence). This CDR3 has 14 amino acids. As DNA, the CDR3 is TGTGCCAGTAGTTCGGGACAGGGGACCACTGAAGCTTTCTTT. The encoded protein is CASSSGQGTTEAFF. The variable domain in full, completed from reference TRBV19 and TRBJ1-1, reads DGGITQSPKYLFRKEGQNVTLSCEQNLNHDAMYWYRQDPGQGLRLIYYSQIVNDFQKGDIAEGYSVSREKKESFPLTVTSAQKNPTAFYLCASSSGQGTTEAFFGQGTRLTVV.

A remark on this clone: Other DNA sequences from this sample encode an identical CDR3 as well. J is TRBJ2-3 and V is TRBV5-1; 10 nucleotides align to TRBD2. The ends lost 0 bases at V and 6 bases at J; junction bases unmatched: 7. The length of the CDR3 is 16 residues. In germline, CDR1 is SGHRS, CDR2 YFSETQ. CDR3 coding DNA: TGCGCCAGCAGCTTGGTACTAGCGGGAAGAGTGGATACGCAGTATTTT. Translating it yields CASSLVLAGRVDTQYF.

The genes are TRBV11-2 and TRBJ2-1, with no clear D. Trimming took 1 base from V and 5 from J, leaving 6 bases between them. From germline, CDR1 is SGHAT and CDR2 FQNNGV. This CDR3 has 13 residues. For the CDR3, the DNA is TGTGCCAGCAGCTTAGGCTACGACAATGAGCAGTTCTTC. Translating gives CASSLGYDNEQFF. Using reference TRBV11-2 and TRBJ2-1 for the parts outside the CDR3, the full variable domain is EAGVAQSPRYKIIEKRQSVAFWCNPISGHATLYWYQQILGQGPKLLIQFQNNGVVDDSQLPKDRFSAERLKGVDSTLKIQPAKLEDSAVYLCASSLGYDNEQFFGPGTRLTVL.

The chain recombines TRBV5-4 with TRBJ2-5; 10 bases agree with TRBD2. V lost 3 bases, J lost 8 bases, and 10 bases stayed unmatched. CDR1 is SGHNT and CDR2 is YYREEE in the germline V gene (reference sequence). The CDR3 sequence is 15 residues long. The CDR3 here is CASSSGGLAGATQYF. The CDR3 DNA reads TGTGCCAGCAGCTCCGGAGGGCTAGCGGGAGCAACCCAGTACTTC.

DNA of the CDR3: TGTGCCATCAGTGAGTCGATCCCGGGACAGGGTTATGGCTACACCTTC. This translates into CAISESIPGQGYGYTF. The chain recombines TRBV10-3 with TRBJ1-2, with 9 bases matching TRBD1. Trimming took 0 bases from V and 5 from J; bases not matched to a gene: 7. The CDR3 has 16 residues. Germline V gene data show CDR1 as ENHRY and CDR2 as SYGVKD.

This chain joins TRBV5-4 and TRBJ2-1, with D hard to call. Germline CDR1 and CDR2: SGHNT and YYREEE (reference sequence). The CDR3 spans 16 residues. V was shortened by 2 bases and J by 0 bases, with 12 bases between the two germline ends. CDR3 sequence: CASSFEQFPSYNEQFF. CDR3 in DNA: TGTGCCAGCAGCTTCGAACAGTTCCCCTCCTACAATGAGCAGTTCTTC. The whole variable domain, filled in from reference TRBV5-4 and TRBJ2-1, reads ETGVTQSPTHLIKTRGQQVTLRCSSQSGHNTVSWYQQALGQGPQFIFQYYREEENGRGNFPPRFSGLQFPNYSSELNVNALELDDSALYLCASSFEQFPSYNEQFFGPGTRLTVL.

V and J are TRBV27 and TRBJ1-5; D is ambiguous. The CDR3 sequence is 15 residues long. Germline V gives CDR1 MNHEY, CDR2 SMNVEV (reference sequence). The V end was cut by 2 bases, the J end by 4 bases, with 12 bases between. CDR3 residues: CASSLETPQNQPQHF. The DNA for the CDR3 is TGTGCCAGCAGTTTAGAGACTCCCCAGAATCAGCCCCAGCATTTT.

J is TRBJ2-2 and V is TRBV5-1, with D perhaps matching TRBD2 (5 bases). V dropped 7 bases and J dropped 2 bases, with 12 bases sitting between them. The CDR3 is 14 amino acids. CDR1 SGHRS and CDR2 YFSETQ come from the germline V gene. CDR3 DNA: TGCGCCAGCGCGAGCGGAGCTAACACCGGGGAGCTGTTTTTT. Protein: CASASGANTGELFF.

This chain links TRBV19 with TRBJ2-7; tentatively, D is TRBD1 (6 bases). Germline CDR1 LNHDA, CDR2 SQIVND (reference sequence). CDR3 length: 14 amino acids. Trimming removed 5 bases from V and 4 bases from J, with 15 bases in between. CDR3 bases: TGTGCCAGTAGTCCCCGCCGACAGGATTACGAGCAGTACTTC. Translated, it gives CASSPRRQDYEQYF.

V and J are TRBV2 and TRBJ1-5; D is possibly TRBD1 (6 bases). Germline V gene data show CDR1 as SNHLY and CDR2 as FYNNEI. V lost 7 bases and J 4 bases, leaving 11 bases between the germline ends. The CDR3 runs to 13 residues. The DNA of the CDR3 is TGTGCCAGCACCGAGCAGGGGAATCAGCCCCAGCATTTT. It codes for CASTEQGNQPQHF. Filled out from reference TRBV2 and TRBJ1-5, the complete variable domain reads EPEVTQTPSHQVTQMGQEVILRCVPISNHLYFYWYRQILGQKVEFLVSFYNNEISEKSEIFDDQFSVERPDGSNFTLKIRSTKLEDSAMYFCASTEQGNQPQHFGDGTRLSIL.

V usage is TRBV28 and J usage is TRBJ1-3; D remains ambiguous. The CDR3 runs 14 residues. Germline CDR1 reads MDHEN; CDR2 reads SYDVKM. V lost 8 bases and J lost 3, with 14 bases in between. Written as DNA, the CDR3 is TGTGCCAGCGGCTCATTATGGAGTGGAAACACCATATATTTT. Residues: CASGSLWSGNTIYF.

The chain combines TRBV6-5 with TRBJ1-1; D is unresolved. The CDR3 extends over 13 amino acids. Germline V gene lookup returns CDR1 MNHEY and CDR2 SVGAGI. Trimming stripped 6 bases from V and 6 bases from J, with 14 bases between. In nucleotides, the CDR3 is TGTGCCAGCAGACCGAGGGTGGACGCTGAAGCTTTCTTT. Protein product: CASRPRVDAEAFF.